These 28 T cell receptor beta chains came from one sample sequenced in a study of shared clonotypes between healthy human individuals. The data were produced by immunoSEQ multiplex PCR, yet TCRdb's version contains in-frame clones alone and is incomplete. Of about 990,000 clones in the sample, about 84% were seen once. The specimen was memory CD4+ T cells from PBMCs. The subset is: CD45RA-negative fraction. Receptors originate from a man aged 18 to 30 in good health. Some clones in this sample may be carry-over from other donors' samples.

The chain couples TRBV7-8 to TRBJ2-7; possibly TRBD1 for D (5 bases). The germline gives CDR1 SGHVS, CDR2 FQNEAQ. This CDR3 contains 16 residues. V lost 1 base and J 1 base, leaving 14 bases between the germline ends. The CDR3 nucleotides read TGTGCCAGCAGCTTAGGACTCCGGACAAATTCCTACGAGCAGTACTTC. Translated, it gives CASSLGLRTNSYEQYF.

V usage is TRBV6-6 and J usage is TRBJ2-7; TRBD2 agrees at 8 bases. This CDR3 has 15 amino acids. J lost 1 base, V lost 2 bases, and 4 bases had no gene match. From germline, CDR1 is MNHNY and CDR2 SVGAGI (reference sequence). In DNA form, the CDR3 reads TGTGCCAGCAGTTACGGGGCGGGGGGTTCCTACGAGCAGTACTTC. Translation gives CASSYGAGGSYEQYF.

The CDR3 DNA follows: TGTGCCAGCAGACAGGGTGCAGGGGGTGAAAAACTGTTTTTT. This sequence encodes CASRQGAGGEKLFF. The gene calls are TRBV2 and TRBJ1-4; 7 bases fit TRBD1. V shed 6 bases and J 7 bases; nucleotides not matched to a gene: 8. The CDR3 totals 14 residues. Germline loops: CDR1 SNHLY, CDR2 FYNNEI. Looking up the rest from reference TRBV2 and TRBJ1-4 gives the full variable domain: EPEVTQTPSHQVTQMGQEVILRCVPISNHLYFYWYRQILGQKVEFLVSFYNNEISEKSEIFDDQFSVERPDGSNFTLKIRSTKLEDSAMYFCASRQGAGGEKLFFGSGTQLSVL.

The chain joins TRBV27 to TRBJ2-7; 7 bases fit TRBD1. V shed 6 bases, J shed 3 bases, and the junction held 8 bases outside the gene matches. CDR3 size: 14 residues. Germline-derived CDR1 and CDR2 are MNHEY and SMNVEV (reference sequence). The CDR3 coding sequence is TGTGCCAGCAGGGAAAGGGGGCCACTCTACGAGCAGTACTTC. This codes for CASRERGPLYEQYF.

This clone was counted once. CDR3 loop: CASSTGQIYNEQFF. CDR3 nucleotide sequence: TGTGCCAGTAGTACAGGACAGATCTACAATGAGCAGTTCTTC. V gene TRBV19 combines with J gene TRBJ2-1; the D gene is possibly TRBD1 (6 bases). There are 14 residues in the CDR3. Per germline, CDR1 LNHDA and CDR2 SQIVND (reference sequence). The ends were cut back, 4 bases at V and 3 bases at J, with 10 bases in the middle.

To note about this clone: This sample also contains other DNA sequences that code for the same CDR3. The gene calls are TRBV28 and TRBJ2-3; D unclear. Looked up from germline, CDR1 is MDHEN and CDR2 is SYDVKM. Deletions cut 2 bases from V and 6 bases from J, with 6 bases between. The CDR3 sequence is 12 residues long. The CDR3 is CASSLEGDTQYF. CDR3 in DNA: TGTGCCAGCAGTTTAGAAGGGGATACGCAGTATTTT.

The J gene is TRBJ2-3, the V gene TRBV5-1; D tentatively fits TRBD1 or TRBD2 (5 bases each). Germline lookup yields CDR1 SGHRS and CDR2 YFSETQ. This CDR3 has 14 residues. V lost 2 bases to trimming and J lost 9 bases, with 16 bases between them. CDR3 sequence (DNA): TGCGCCAGCAGCTTCGATCCGACCGAGGGGACGCAGTATTTT. Residues: CASSFDPTEGTQYF.

The V and J genes are TRBV19 and TRBJ1-1, with D perhaps matching TRBD1 (5 bases). The V end lost 2 bases, the J end lost 1 base, and 11 bases lay between the germline ends. Germline lookup yields CDR1 LNHDA and CDR2 SQIVND (reference sequence). This CDR3 is 15 amino acids long. The CDR3 here is CASSITGVKNTEAFF. CDR3 nucleotides: TGTGCCAGTAGTATAACAGGTGTGAAGAACACTGAAGCTTTCTTT.

V usage is TRBV28 and J usage is TRBJ1-4; TRBD1 might be the D (5 bases). Germline V gene lookup returns CDR1 MDHEN and CDR2 SYDVKM. Trimming cost V 4 bases and J 10 bases, with 10 bases left between them. The CDR3 extends over 12 amino acids. The CDR3 here is CASSSSGPKLFF. Written as DNA, the CDR3 is TGTGCCAGCAGTTCCTCAGGGCCAAAACTGTTTTTT. Full variable domain (remainder filled in from reference TRBV28 and TRBJ1-4): DVKVTQSSRYLVKRTGEKVFLECVQDMDHENMFWYRQDPGLGLRLIYFSYDVKMKEKGDIPEGYSVSREKKERFSLILESASTNQTSMYLCASSSSGPKLFFGSGTQLSVL.

This clone has just one count. This chain links TRBV4-1 with TRBJ2-3, with D unresolved. Per germline, CDR1 MGHRA and CDR2 YSYEKL. The CDR3 runs 16 residues. The germline V and J ends were trimmed by 6 bases and 7 bases, with 23 bases remaining between them. For the CDR3, the DNA is TGCGCCAGCAGTCACGAGCCCAGTGGGTATCAGAATACGCAGTATTTT. Protein product: CASSHEPSGYQNTQYF.

About this clone itself: This may stem from a read error, because a much larger clone lies one nucleotide away. Other DNA sequences from this sample encode an identical CDR3 as well. This chain joins TRBV7-6 and TRBJ2-2; D assignment may be TRBD1 or TRBD2 (5 bases each). CDR1 and CDR2 from the germline V gene are SGHVS and FNYEAQ. There are 17 residues in the CDR3. CDR3 DNA sequence: TGTGCCAGCAGCTTAGACCAGGGTTGGCTAGCTTCCGGGGAGCTATTTTTT. Protein sequence: CASSLDQGWLASGELFF.

This clone was seen only once. The chain joins TRBV27 to TRBJ2-7, with D possibly matching TRBD2 (5 bases). V gave up 3 bases and J gave up 0 bases, with 9 bases separating them. Germline V CDR1 and CDR2: MNHEY, SMNVEV (reference sequence). This CDR3 has 14 amino acids. The CDR3 DNA reads TGTGCCAGCAGTTTGAACGGGGACTCCTACGAGCAGTACTTC. Protein: CASSLNGDSYEQYF.

CDR3 coding DNA: TGTGCCAGCAGAACGGAGGGGGGAGATCCTGAAGCTTTCTTT. It codes for CASRTEGGDPEAFF. The rearrangement joins TRBV6-5 to TRBJ1-1; tentatively, D is TRBD1 (6 bases). CDR3 size: 14 residues. CDR1 MNHEY and CDR2 SVGAGI come from the germline V gene. V gave up 6 bases and J gave up 6 bases, with 17 bases separating them.

The rearrangement uses TRBV18 and TRBJ2-3; perhaps TRBD1 as D (6 bases). V was shortened by 4 bases and J by 3 bases, with 11 bases between the two germline ends. Germline CDR1 KGHSH, CDR2 LQKENI. The CDR3 loop spans 14 amino acids. The CDR3 DNA follows: TGTGCCAGCTCACATAGACAGGAGACAGATACGCAGTATTTT. It codes for CASSHRQETDTQYF.

CDR3 bases: TGTGCCAGCAGCTACCAGTGGGGGGGGGAGACCCAGTACTTC. Its protein is CASSYQWGGETQYF. This sequence joins TRBV7-2 and TRBJ2-5, with 7 bases lining up with TRBD2. V dropped 4 bases and J dropped 5; count of bases not matched to a gene: 7. The CDR3 totals 14 residues. CDR1 and CDR2 from the germline V gene are SGHTA and FQGNSA.

By its share, this clone is medium-sized. Other DNA sequences in the same sample also yield this CDR3. The chain combines TRBV29-1 with TRBJ1-2, with D unclear. This CDR3 is 11 amino acids long. V was clipped by 7 bases and J by 2 bases, with 8 bases between them. The germline gives CDR1 SQVTM, CDR2 ANQGSEA. CDR3: CSESSNYGYTF. Here the CDR3 DNA reads TGCAGCGAGTCCTCAAACTATGGCTACACCTTC.

The V and J genes are TRBV27 and TRBJ2-2; no definite D call. Germline loops: CDR1 MNHEY, CDR2 SMNVEV (reference sequence). This CDR3 has 12 amino acids. Trimming took off 2 bases at V and 6 bases at J, with 4 bases between the two ends. This chain's CDR3 is CASSLAAGELFF. The CDR3, as DNA: TGTGCCAGCAGTTTAGCGGCCGGGGAGCTGTTTTTT.

V usage is TRBV7-3 and J usage is TRBJ1-5, with no clear D. CDR1 is SGHTA and CDR2 is FQGTGA in the germline V gene. V gave up 5 bases and J gave up 3 bases, with 11 bases separating them. The CDR3 contains 14 residues. CDR3 protein: CASSAGRINQPQHF. In DNA, the CDR3 is TGTGCCAGCAGCGCCGGACGGATCAATCAGCCCCAGCATTTT. Using reference TRBV7-3 and TRBJ1-5 for the parts outside the CDR3, the full variable domain is GAGVSQTPSNKVTEKGKYVELRCDPISGHTALYWYRQSLGQGPEFLIYFQGTGAADDSGLPNDRFFAVRPEGSVSTLKIQRTERGDSAVYLCASSAGRINQPQHFGDGTRLSIL.

The chain recombines TRBV7-9 with TRBJ1-1; D gene uncertain. Trimming pared 0 bases from V and 6 bases from J, leaving 11 bases between. CDR3 length: 14 residues. CDR1 and CDR2 (germline): SEHNR, FQNEAQ (reference sequence). The CDR3 DNA reads TGTGCCAGCAGCTTAGCTGGCTACGGGCCTGAAGCTTTCTTT. This encodes CASSLAGYGPEAFF.

Details on this clone: The sample carries other DNA sequences with the same CDR3. CDR3 DNA sequence: TGTGCCTGGAGTGAGGGTAGCTACAATGAGCAGTTCTTC. This codes for CAWSEGSYNEQFF. The V and J genes are TRBV30 and TRBJ2-1; D is ambiguous. Germline-derived CDR1 and CDR2 are GTSNPN and SVGIG (reference sequence). This CDR3 region has 13 residues. V lost 1 base and J 3 bases, leaving 7 bases between the germline ends.

The V call is TRBV2, the J call TRBJ1-6; 8 positions agree with TRBD1. This CDR3 region has 15 residues. Germline V gene data show CDR1 as SNHLY and CDR2 as FYNNEI. V shed 7 bases, J shed 8 bases, and the junction held 10 bases outside the gene matches. This CDR3 is CASTEVGQGYSPLHF. The CDR3 nucleotides are TGTGCCAGCACAGAGGTCGGACAGGGATATTCACCCCTCCACTTT.

The V gene is TRBV18, the J gene TRBJ2-1, with 9 bases identical to TRBD2. Germline V gene data show CDR1 as KGHSH and CDR2 as LQKENI. There are 16 residues in the CDR3. Losses at the gene ends were 5 bases for V and 4 bases for J; bases not matched to a gene: 9. The CDR3 sequence: CASSSTLAGGYNEQFF. The CDR3 DNA is TGTGCCAGCTCATCGACCTTGGCGGGAGGGTACAATGAGCAGTTCTTC.

Comment on this clone: This sample includes further DNA sequences coding for the same CDR3. This chain links TRBV28 with TRBJ2-5; D not certain. CDR1 is MDHEN, CDR2 SYDVKM, per germline. This CDR3 is built from 11 residues. Trimming removed 3 bases from V and 5 bases from J, with 4 bases in between. The CDR3 here is CASSLTETQYF. As DNA, the CDR3 is TGTGCCAGCAGTTTGACGGAGACCCAGTACTTC.

This clone has at least ten counts. The rearrangement joins TRBV28 to TRBJ2-7; TRBD2 agrees at 13 bases. CDR1 is MDHEN, CDR2 SYDVKM, per germline. This CDR3 has 17 amino acids. V gave up 0 bases and J gave up 6 bases; unmatched junction bases: 8. CDR3 protein: CASSLWELAGGPGEQYF. CDR3 sequence (DNA): TGTGCCAGCAGTTTATGGGAACTAGCGGGGGGGCCCGGCGAGCAGTACTTC.

This clone has at least ten counts. This rearrangement joins TRBV5-5 to TRBJ1-5; 11 nucleotides agree with TRBD1. There are 16 residues in the CDR3. V trimming: 0 bases; J trimming: 7 bases; junction bases outside the gene matches: 6. CDR1 and CDR2 (germline): SGHKS, YYEKEE (reference sequence). CDR3 loop: CASSLAGQGAWQPQHF. In DNA form, the CDR3 reads TGTGCCAGCAGCTTGGCCGGACAGGGGGCTTGGCAGCCCCAGCATTTT.

The genes are TRBV5-1 and TRBJ1-4; TRBD1 agrees at 9 bases. Germline values: CDR1 SGHRS, CDR2 YFSETQ. The CDR3 totals 14 residues. The ends lost 5 bases at V and 7 bases at J; junction bases unmatched: 6. CDR3 in DNA: TGCGCCAGCAGGGTCCGGGACAGGGCTGAAAAACTGTTTTTT. It translates to CASRVRDRAEKLFF. Together with reference TRBV5-1 and TRBJ1-4, the CDR3 gives the full variable domain: KAGVTQTPRYLIKTRGQQVTLSCSPISGHRSVSWYQQTPGQGLQFLFEYFSETQRNKGNFPGRFSGRQFSNSRSEMNVSTLELGDSALYLCASRVRDRAEKLFFGSGTQLSVL.

The gene calls are TRBV2 and TRBJ1-5; 10 bases map to TRBD1. V trimming: 8 bases; J trimming: 5 bases; junction bases outside the gene matches: 18. Germline values: CDR1 SNHLY, CDR2 FYNNEI. The CDR3 sequence is 18 residues long. Here the CDR3 reads CASRGDRDRGYSDQPQHF. CDR3 nucleotide sequence: TGTGCCAGCCGAGGAGACCGGGACAGGGGATATTCGGATCAGCCCCAGCATTTT.

Concerning this clone: Possible read error: a much larger clone is one base away. Additional DNA sequences in this sample encode the identical CDR3. The V call is TRBV5-1, the J call TRBJ1-4; TRBD1 is a possible D gene (5 bases). Germline V gene data show CDR1 as SGHRS and CDR2 as YFSETQ. CDR3 length: 13 residues. V was cut by 0 bases and J by 8 bases, with 8 bases left in between. In DNA form, the CDR3 reads TGCGCCAGCAGCTTGGCGACAGACGAAAAACTGTTTTTT. It codes for CASSLATDEKLFF. Based on the CDR3 plus reference TRBV5-1 and TRBJ1-4, the full variable domain is KAGVTQTPRYLIKTRGQQVTLSCSPISGHRSVSWYQQTPGQGLQFLFEYFSETQRNKGNFPGRFSGRQFSNSRSEMNVSTLELGDSALYLCASSLATDEKLFFGSGTQLSVL.